A single sample is the source of the 14 T cell receptor beta chains below, sequenced in a study of Ad26.COV2.S vaccination and SARS-CoV-2 variants. Indicated treatment: around 19 received Ad26.COV2.S at low or high dose, single or two shots; several received placebo; per-sample allocation not given. The study sampled participants on day 63 after the first vaccine or placebo injection. The repertoire was sequenced with immunoSEQ multiplex PCR; TCRdb's copy has only in-frame clones and lacks some. The sample has over 450,000 clones, 89% seen once. The starting material was peripheral blood, obtained in a trial of Ad26.COV2.S vaccine versus placebo. These receptors all stem from a person aged 18-65 years who received the Ad26.COV2.S COVID-19 vaccine or a placebo.

The rearrangement uses TRBV6-6 and TRBJ2-7; unclear D gene. With 2 bases removed from V and 1 base from J, the gap between germline ends came to 6 bases. The CDR3 consists of 13 residues. The germline gives CDR1 MNHNY, CDR2 SVGAGI (reference sequence). The chain's CDR3 is CASSYLESYEQYF. As DNA, the CDR3 is TGTGCCAGCAGTTACCTAGAGTCCTACGAGCAGTACTTC.

J is TRBJ2-2 and V is TRBV4-3; 7 bases align to TRBD2. The CDR3 loop spans 15 amino acids. V was clipped by 5 bases and J by 6 bases; unmatched bases: 9. Per the germline V gene, CDR1 is LGHNA and CDR2 is YSLEER. CDR3 sequence: CASSAWGGGPGELFF. CDR3 DNA sequence: TGCGCCAGCAGCGCGTGGGGGGGAGGGCCCGGGGAGCTGTTTTTT.

In its sample, this clone was seen a few times. This chain uses TRBV29-1 with TRBJ1-2; weak D call: TRBD1 (5 bases). Trimming removed 5 bases at V and 3 bases at J, with 10 bases between. CDR3 length: 12 residues. Germline V CDR1 and CDR2: SQVTM, ANQGSEA. The chain's CDR3 is CSVFPGDYGYTF. The CDR3 DNA reads TGCAGCGTTTTTCCGGGGGACTATGGCTACACCTTC.

The chain couples TRBV18 to TRBJ1-2; 8 bases are shared with TRBD1. The CDR3 is 16 amino acids. Trimming took 3 bases from V and 6 from J; bases not matched to a gene: 12. In germline, CDR1 is KGHSH, CDR2 LQKENI. Written as DNA, the CDR3 is TGTGCCAGCTCACCGCTGGGTTCGGGACAGGAAAATGGCTACACCTTC. The encoded protein is CASSPLGSGQENGYTF.

The rearrangement links TRBV19 to TRBJ1-1; no clear D gene. The CDR3 is made up of 14 amino acids. From germline, CDR1 is LNHDA and CDR2 SQIVND (reference sequence). Trimming stripped 6 bases from V and 1 base from J, with 12 bases between. The CDR3 nucleotides are TGTGCCAGTAGCGAGACACTTCGGAACACTGAAGCTTTCTTT. It translates to CASSETLRNTEAFF.

This chain connects TRBV6-5 to TRBJ1-2; D is undetermined. Germline values: CDR1 MNHEY, CDR2 SVGAGI. This CDR3 spans 13 amino acids. V was clipped by 2 bases and J by 6 bases, with 10 bases between them. The CDR3 loop reads CASSYGKGNGYTF. CDR3 DNA sequence: TGTGCCAGCAGTTACGGGAAAGGGAATGGCTACACCTTC.

This clone was recorded many times. V usage is TRBV27 and J usage is TRBJ1-5, with 9 nucleotides matching TRBD1. The germline gives CDR1 MNHEY, CDR2 SMNVEV (reference sequence). The V gene end was trimmed by 1 base and the J gene end by 7 bases; junction bases not matched to a gene: 20. The CDR3 has 20 residues. This CDR3 is CASSLYPSFRTGEGGQPQHF. For the CDR3, the DNA is TGTGCCAGCAGTTTATATCCATCCTTCAGGACAGGGGAGGGTGGACAGCCCCAGCATTTT.

The chain couples TRBV27 to TRBJ1-2; the D is unclear. In germline, CDR1 is MNHEY, CDR2 SMNVEV (reference sequence). The CDR3 is 14 residues long. V was cut by 8 bases and J by 9 bases, with 22 bases left in between. CDR3 protein: CASGPRMAPFSYTF. CDR3 sequence (DNA): TGTGCCAGCGGACCCCGGATGGCCCCGTTTAGCTACACCTTC.

This clone was picked up one time. The rearrangement joins TRBV15 to TRBJ2-4; D call uncertain. CDR1 is LNHNV and CDR2 is YYDKDF in the germline V gene (reference sequence). The CDR3 contains 12 residues. The ends were cut back, 5 bases at V and 5 bases at J, with 7 bases in the middle. The CDR3 DNA reads TGTGCCACCAGCCCCAGTGAAAACATTCAGTACTTC. It translates to CATSPSENIQYF.

This sequence joins TRBV18 and TRBJ2-3; no firm D call. The V and J ends lost 3 bases and 2 bases respectively, with 12 bases between them. The CDR3 loop spans 15 amino acids. CDR1 and CDR2 from the germline V gene are KGHSH and LQKENI. In DNA form, the CDR3 reads TGTGCCAGCTCACCTGCGAGCGCCTACACAGATACGCAGTATTTT. This codes for CASSPASAYTDTQYF.

This clone has just one count. The rearrangement links TRBV11-2 to TRBJ2-4; D unresolved. Germline V gene data show CDR1 as SGHAT and CDR2 as FQNNGV. V was trimmed by 1 base and J by 0 bases, leaving 13 bases between them. The CDR3 has 17 amino acids. In nucleotides, the CDR3 is TGTGCCAGCAGCTTAGCCTATCATCACCTAGCCAAAAACATTCAGTACTTC. This translates into CASSLAYHHLAKNIQYF. The full variable domain, its missing parts supplied by reference TRBV11-2 and TRBJ2-4, is EAGVAQSPRYKIIEKRQSVAFWCNPISGHATLYWYQQILGQGPKLLIQFQNNGVVDDSQLPKDRFSAERLKGVDSTLKIQPAKLEDSAVYLCASSLAYHHLAKNIQYFGAGTRLSVL.

This chain links TRBV5-1 with TRBJ2-1; 8 bases agree with TRBD2. The germline gives CDR1 SGHRS, CDR2 YFSETQ. This CDR3 is 14 amino acids long. With 2 bases clipped from V and 12 bases from J, the junction kept 10 bases outside the gene matches. In DNA, the CDR3 is TGCGCCAGCAGCTTACCGGGGGGGCAATCGAGGCAGTTCTTC. Amino acid sequence: CASSLPGGQSRQFF.

The chain joins TRBV4-1 to TRBJ1-4; TRBD1 agrees at 9 bases. Germline trimming cut 1 base from V and 8 bases from J; bases unmatched to any gene: 2. The germline gives CDR1 MGHRA, CDR2 YSYEKL. CDR3 size: 14 residues. The CDR3 DNA reads TGCGCCAGCAGCCAAGGACAGGGGGAGGAAAAACTGTTTTTT. Residues: CASSQGQGEEKLFF.

The sample holds one count of this clone. The chain recombines TRBV28 with TRBJ2-4, with a possible D match to TRBD2 (6 bases). Trimming pared 7 bases from V and 6 bases from J, leaving 13 bases between. Germline values: CDR1 MDHEN, CDR2 SYDVKM. The CDR3 totals 13 residues. For the CDR3, the DNA is TGTGCCAGCAATCGTAGCGGTGGAAACATTCAGTACTTC. Translation gives CASNRSGGNIQYF.